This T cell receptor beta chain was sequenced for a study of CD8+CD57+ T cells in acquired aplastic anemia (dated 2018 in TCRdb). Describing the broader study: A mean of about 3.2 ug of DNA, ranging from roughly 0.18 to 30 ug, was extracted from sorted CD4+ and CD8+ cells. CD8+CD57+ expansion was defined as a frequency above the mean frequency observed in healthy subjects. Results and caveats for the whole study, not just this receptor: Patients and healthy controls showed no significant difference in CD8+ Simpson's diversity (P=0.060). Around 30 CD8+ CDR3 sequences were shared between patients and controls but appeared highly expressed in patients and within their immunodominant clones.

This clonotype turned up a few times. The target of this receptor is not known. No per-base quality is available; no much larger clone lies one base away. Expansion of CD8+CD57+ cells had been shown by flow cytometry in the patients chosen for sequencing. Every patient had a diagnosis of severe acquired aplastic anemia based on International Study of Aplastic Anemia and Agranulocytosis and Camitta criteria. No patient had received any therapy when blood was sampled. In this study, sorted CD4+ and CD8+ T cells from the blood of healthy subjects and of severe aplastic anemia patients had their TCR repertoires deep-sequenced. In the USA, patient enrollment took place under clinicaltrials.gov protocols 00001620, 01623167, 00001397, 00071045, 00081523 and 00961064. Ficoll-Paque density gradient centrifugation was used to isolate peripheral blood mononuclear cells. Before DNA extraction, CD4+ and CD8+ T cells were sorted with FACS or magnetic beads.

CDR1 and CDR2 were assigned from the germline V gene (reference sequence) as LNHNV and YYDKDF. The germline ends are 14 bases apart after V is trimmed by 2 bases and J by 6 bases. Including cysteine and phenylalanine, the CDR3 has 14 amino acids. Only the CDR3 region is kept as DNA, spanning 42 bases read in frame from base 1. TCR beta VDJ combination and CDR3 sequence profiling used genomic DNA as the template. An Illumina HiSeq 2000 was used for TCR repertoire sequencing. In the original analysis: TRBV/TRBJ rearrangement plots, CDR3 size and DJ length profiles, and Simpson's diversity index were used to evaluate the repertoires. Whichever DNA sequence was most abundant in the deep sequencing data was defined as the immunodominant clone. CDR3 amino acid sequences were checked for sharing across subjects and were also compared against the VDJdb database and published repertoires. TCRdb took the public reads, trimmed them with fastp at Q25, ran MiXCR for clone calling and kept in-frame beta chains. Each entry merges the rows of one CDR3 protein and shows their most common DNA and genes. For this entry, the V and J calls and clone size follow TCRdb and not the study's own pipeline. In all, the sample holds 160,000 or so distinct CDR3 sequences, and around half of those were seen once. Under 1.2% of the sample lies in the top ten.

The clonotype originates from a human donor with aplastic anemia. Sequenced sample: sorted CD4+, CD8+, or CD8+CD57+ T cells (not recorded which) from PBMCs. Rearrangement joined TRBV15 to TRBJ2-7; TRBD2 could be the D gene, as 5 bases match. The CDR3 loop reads CATSRHHRETEQYF. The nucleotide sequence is TGTGCCACCAGCAGACACCACCGGGAAACCGAGCAGTACTTC.